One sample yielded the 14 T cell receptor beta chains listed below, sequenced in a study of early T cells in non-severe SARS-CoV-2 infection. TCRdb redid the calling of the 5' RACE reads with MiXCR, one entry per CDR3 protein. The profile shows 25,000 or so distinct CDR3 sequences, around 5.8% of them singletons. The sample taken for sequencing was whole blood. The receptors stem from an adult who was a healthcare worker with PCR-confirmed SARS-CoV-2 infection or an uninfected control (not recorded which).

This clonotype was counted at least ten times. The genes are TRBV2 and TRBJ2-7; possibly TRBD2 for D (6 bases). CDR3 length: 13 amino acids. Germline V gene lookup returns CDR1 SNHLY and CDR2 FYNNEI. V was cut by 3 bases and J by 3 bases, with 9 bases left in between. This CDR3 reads CASSDAGIYEQYF. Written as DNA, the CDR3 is TGTGCCAGCAGTGACGCGGGGATCTACGAGCAGTACTTC.

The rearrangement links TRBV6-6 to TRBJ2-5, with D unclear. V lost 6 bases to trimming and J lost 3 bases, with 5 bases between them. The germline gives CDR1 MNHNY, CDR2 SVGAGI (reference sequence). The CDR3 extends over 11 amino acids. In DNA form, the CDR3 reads TGTGCCAGCAGCTGGAAAGAGACCCAGTACTTC. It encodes CASSWKETQYF.

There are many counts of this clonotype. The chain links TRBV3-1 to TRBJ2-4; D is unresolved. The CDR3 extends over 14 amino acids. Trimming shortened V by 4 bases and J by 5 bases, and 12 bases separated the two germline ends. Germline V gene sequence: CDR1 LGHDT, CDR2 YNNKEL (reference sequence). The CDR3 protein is CASSPWRLQNIQYF. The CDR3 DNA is TGTGCCAGCAGCCCATGGCGGCTCCAAAACATTCAGTACTTC. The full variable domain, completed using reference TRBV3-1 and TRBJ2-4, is DTAVSQTPKYLVTQMGNDKSIKCEQNLGHDTMYWYKQDSKKFLKIMFSYNNKELIINETVPNRFSPKSPDKAHLNLHINSLELGDSAVYFCASSPWRLQNIQYFGAGTRLSVL.

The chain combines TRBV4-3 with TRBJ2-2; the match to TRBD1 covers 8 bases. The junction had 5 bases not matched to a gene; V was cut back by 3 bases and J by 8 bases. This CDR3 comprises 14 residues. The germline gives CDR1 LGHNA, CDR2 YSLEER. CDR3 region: CASSHLQGDGELFF. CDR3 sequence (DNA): TGCGCCAGCAGCCATTTACAGGGGGATGGGGAGCTGTTTTTT.

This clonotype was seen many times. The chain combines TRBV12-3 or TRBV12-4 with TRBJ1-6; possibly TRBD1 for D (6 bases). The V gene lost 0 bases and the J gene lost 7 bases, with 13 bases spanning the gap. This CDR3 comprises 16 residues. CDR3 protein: CASSLALPGVNSPLHF. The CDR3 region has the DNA TGTGCCAGCAGTTTAGCGCTACCAGGGGTAAATTCACCCCTCCACTTT.

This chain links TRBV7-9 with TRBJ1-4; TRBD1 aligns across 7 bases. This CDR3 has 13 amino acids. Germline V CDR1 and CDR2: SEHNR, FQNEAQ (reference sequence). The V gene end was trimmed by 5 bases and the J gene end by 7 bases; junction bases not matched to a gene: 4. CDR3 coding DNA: TGTGCCAGCAGCACGGGACAGCGTGAAAAACTGTTTTTT. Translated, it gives CASSTGQREKLFF.

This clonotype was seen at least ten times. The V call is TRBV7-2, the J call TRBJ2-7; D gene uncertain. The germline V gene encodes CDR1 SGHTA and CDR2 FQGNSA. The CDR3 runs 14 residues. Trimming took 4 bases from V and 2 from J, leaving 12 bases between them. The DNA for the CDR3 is TGTGCCAGCAGCTCGGCCCTCTTAGCCTACGAGCAGTACTTC. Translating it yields CASSSALLAYEQYF. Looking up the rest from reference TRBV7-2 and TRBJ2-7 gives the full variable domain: GAGVSQSPSNKVTEKGKDVELRCDPISGHTALYWYRQSLGQGLEFLIYFQGNSAPDKSGLPSDRFSAERTGGSVSTLTIQRTQQEDSAVYLCASSSALLAYEQYFGPGTRLTVT.

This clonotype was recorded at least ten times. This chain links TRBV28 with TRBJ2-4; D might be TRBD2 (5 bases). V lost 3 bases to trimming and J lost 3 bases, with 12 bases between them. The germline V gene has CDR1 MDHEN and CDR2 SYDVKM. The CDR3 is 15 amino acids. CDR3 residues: CASSFTGFVKNIQYF. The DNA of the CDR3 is TGTGCCAGCAGTTTCACGGGGTTTGTCAAAAACATTCAGTACTTC.

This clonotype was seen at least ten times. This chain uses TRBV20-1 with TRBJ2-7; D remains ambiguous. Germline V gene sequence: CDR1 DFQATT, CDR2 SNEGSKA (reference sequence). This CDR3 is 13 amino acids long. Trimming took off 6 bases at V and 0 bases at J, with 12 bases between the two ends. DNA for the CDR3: TGCAGTGCCAGCCGGGCAAGCTCCTACGAGCAGTACTTC. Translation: CSASRASSYEQYF.

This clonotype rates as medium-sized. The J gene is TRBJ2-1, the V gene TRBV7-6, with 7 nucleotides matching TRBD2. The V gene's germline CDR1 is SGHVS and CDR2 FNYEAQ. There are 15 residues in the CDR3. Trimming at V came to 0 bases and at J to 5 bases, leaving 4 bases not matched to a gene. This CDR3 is CASSLAGRGNNEQFF. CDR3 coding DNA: TGTGCCAGCAGCTTAGCGGGGCGGGGGAACAATGAGCAGTTCTTC.

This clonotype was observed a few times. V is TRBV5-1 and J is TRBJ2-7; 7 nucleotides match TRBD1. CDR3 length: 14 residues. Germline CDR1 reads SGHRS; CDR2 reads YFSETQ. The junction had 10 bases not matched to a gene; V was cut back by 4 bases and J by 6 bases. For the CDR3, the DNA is TGCGCCAGCAGCCTCAGCGGACAGGCAAGCGAGCAGTACTTC. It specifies CASSLSGQASEQYF.

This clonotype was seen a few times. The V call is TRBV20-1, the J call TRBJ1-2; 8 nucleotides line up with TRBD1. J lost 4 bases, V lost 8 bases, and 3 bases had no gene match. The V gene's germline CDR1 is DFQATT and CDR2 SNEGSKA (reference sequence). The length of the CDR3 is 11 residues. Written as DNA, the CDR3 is TGCAGTTCAGGGGGCGTCTATGGCTACACCTTC. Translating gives CSSGGVYGYTF.

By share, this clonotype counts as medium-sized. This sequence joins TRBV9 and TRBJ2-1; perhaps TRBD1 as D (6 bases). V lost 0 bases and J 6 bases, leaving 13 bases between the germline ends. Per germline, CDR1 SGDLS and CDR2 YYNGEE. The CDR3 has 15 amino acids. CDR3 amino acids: CASSVAGGPSNEQFF. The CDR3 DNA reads TGTGCCAGCAGCGTAGCTGGGGGCCCGTCCAATGAGCAGTTCTTC.

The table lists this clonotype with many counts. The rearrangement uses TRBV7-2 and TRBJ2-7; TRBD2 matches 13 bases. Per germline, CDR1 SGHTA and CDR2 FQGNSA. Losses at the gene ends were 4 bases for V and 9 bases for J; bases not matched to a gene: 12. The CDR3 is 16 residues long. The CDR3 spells CASSSRTLAGGRGQYF. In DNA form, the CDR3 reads TGTGCCAGCAGCTCCCGGACACTAGCGGGGGGGCGGGGGCAGTACTTC.